This TCR beta chain was identified in a study of circulating and synovial CD4+ cells in juvenile arthritis. General study points: Circulating pathogenic-like and bulk T cells looked alike by Vbeta family usage. Some such blood samples were as oligoclonal as synovium. Compared with bulk blood, circulating pathogenic-like lymphocytes shared substantially more CDR3 sequences with synovial T cells.

Donors were patients with active juvenile idiopathic arthritis. Assay used: immunoSEQ multiplex PCR; TCRdb lists only in-frame clones, some missing. The repertoire holds about 34,000 clones, about 95% seen once, with less than 0.2% in the top ten. Comment on this clone: Antigen unknown.

This CDR3 region has 17 residues. Losses at the gene ends were 4 bases for V and 3 bases for J; bases not matched to a gene: 7. CDR1 SGHRS and CDR2 YFSETQ come from the germline V gene. This receptor was taken from a human donor with juvenile idiopathic arthritis. Specimen: CD4+ T cells from blood. The genes are TRBV5-1 and TRBJ2-1, with TRBD2 matching over 13 bases. The CDR3 sequence: CASSPGLAGIIYNEQFF. CDR3 nucleotides: TGCGCCAGCAGCCCGGGACTAGCGGGAATAATCTACAATGAGCAGTTCTTC.